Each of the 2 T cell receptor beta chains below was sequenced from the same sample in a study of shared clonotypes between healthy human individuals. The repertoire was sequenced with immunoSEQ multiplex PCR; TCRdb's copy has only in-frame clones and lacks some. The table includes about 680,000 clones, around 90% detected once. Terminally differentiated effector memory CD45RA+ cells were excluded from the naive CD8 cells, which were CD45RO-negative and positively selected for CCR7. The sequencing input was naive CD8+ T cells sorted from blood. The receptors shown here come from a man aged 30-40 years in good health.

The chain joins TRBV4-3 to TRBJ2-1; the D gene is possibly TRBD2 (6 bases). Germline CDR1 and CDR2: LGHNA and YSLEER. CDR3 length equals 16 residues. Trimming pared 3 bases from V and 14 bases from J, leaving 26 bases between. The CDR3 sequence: CASSQSSGRPWGSEFF. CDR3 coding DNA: TGCGCCAGCAGCCAGTCCAGCGGGCGCCCCTGGGGGTCGGAGTTCTTC.

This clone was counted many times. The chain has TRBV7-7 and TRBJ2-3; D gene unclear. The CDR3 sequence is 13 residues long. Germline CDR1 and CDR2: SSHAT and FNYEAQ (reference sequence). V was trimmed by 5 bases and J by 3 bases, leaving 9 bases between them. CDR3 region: CASSPLPTDTQYF. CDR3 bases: TGTGCCAGCAGCCCTTTGCCGACAGATACGCAGTATTTT.